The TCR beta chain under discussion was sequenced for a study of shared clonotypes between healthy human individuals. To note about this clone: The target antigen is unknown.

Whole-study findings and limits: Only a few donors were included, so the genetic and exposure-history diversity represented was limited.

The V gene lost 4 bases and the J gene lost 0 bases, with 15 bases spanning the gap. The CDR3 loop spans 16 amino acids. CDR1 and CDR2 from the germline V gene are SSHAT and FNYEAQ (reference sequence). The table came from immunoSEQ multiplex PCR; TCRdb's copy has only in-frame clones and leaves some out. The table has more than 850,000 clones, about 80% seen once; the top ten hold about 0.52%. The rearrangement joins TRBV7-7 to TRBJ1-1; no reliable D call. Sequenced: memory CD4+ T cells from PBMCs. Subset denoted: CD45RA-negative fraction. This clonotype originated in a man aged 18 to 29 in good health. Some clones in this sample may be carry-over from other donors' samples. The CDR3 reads CASSSHRLNLNTEAFF. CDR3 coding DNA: TGTGCCAGCAGCTCCCATCGGCTTAACCTGAACACTGAAGCTTTCTTT. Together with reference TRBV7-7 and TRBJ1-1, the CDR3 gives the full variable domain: GAGVSQSPRYKVTKRGQDVTLRCDPISSHATLYWYQQALGQGPEFLTYFNYEAQPDKSGLPSDRFSAERPEGSISTLTIQRTEQRDSAMYRCASSSHRLNLNTEAFFGQGTRLTVV.